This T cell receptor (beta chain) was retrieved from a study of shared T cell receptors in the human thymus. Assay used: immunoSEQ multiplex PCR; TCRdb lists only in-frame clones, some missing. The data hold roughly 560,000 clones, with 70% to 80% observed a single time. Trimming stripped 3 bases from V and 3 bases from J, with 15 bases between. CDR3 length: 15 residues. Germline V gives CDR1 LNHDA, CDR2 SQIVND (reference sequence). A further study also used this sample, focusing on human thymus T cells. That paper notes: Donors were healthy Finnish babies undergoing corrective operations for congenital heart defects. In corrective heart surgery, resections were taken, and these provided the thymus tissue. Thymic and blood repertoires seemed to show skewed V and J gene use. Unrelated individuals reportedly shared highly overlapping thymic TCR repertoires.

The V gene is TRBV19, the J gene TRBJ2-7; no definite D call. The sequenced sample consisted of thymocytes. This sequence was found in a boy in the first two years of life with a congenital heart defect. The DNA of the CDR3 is TGTGCCAGTAGTATTGGGCAGAAAAGCAGCTACGAGCAGTACTTC. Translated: CASSIGQKSSYEQYF.